This paragraph covers one T cell receptor (beta chain) sequence. The antigen is not known. MiXCR was run by TCRdb on the reads, yielding one entry per CDR3 protein. The sample has 350,000 to 550,000 distinct CDR3 sequences, about a third seen once. The data are from a study of T cell repertoires in cytomegalovirus infection. On the study more broadly: Public TCR beta signatures provided an indication of both CMV infection and a matching HLA type.

The germline V gene encodes CDR1 DFQATT and CDR2 SNEGSKA (reference sequence). V gave up 5 bases and J gave up 3 bases; unmatched junction bases: 11. This CDR3 comprises 15 residues. Notes on the study in general: The response measured ex vivo was dominated by TCR beta clonotypes (HLA-C-restricted and CMV-specific). Carriage of CMV together with the relevant HLA was identifiable through cumulative public TCR beta family frequency.

This TCR derives from a human donor in good health (CMV status not recorded). Some clones in this sample may be carry-over from other donors' samples. Sequenced material: PBMCs. This sequence joins TRBV20-1 and TRBJ2-3; 7 nucleotides agree with TRBD2. CDR3 DNA: TGCAGTGCTCCCCCGCCGACTAGCCCTACAGATACGCAGTATTTT. It translates to CSAPPPTSPTDTQYF.